This entry features one T cell receptor (beta chain) sequence. The assay was immunoSEQ multiplex PCR, and TCRdb's table has in-frame clones only and misses some. The sample lists some 120,000 clones, approximately 90% occurring once. V was cut by 1 base and J by 5 bases, with 11 bases left in between. Germline CDR1 and CDR2: SGHAT and FQNNGV. There are 14 residues in the CDR3. The source of the sample is a study of blood T cell repertoires in COVID-19. Background on the study: Sample material is recorded as cDNA or gDNA derived from T cells, B-cell-depleted T cells, or PBMCs.

Sequences were obtained from peripheral blood. The clonotype was recovered from a middle-aged man with COVID-19, enrolled during active disease. The chain recombines TRBV11-2 with TRBJ1-1; unclear D gene. As DNA, the CDR3 is TGTGCCAGCAGCTTAGCGGGGATCCGGACTGAAGCTTTCTTT. The encoded protein is CASSLAGIRTEAFF.